A single sample is the source of the 7 T cell receptor beta chains below, sequenced in a study of shared clonotypes between healthy human individuals. Assay: immunoSEQ multiplex PCR; the TCRdb copy retains only in-frame clones and omits some. The data show under 750,000 clones, with 55% to 80% seen just once and around 1.8% held by the top ten. The sample comprised memory CD4+ T cells sorted from blood. Subset indicated: CD45RA-negative fraction. The receptor set was obtained from a woman in her thirties in good health.

The V and J genes are TRBV6-5 and TRBJ2-7; no reliable D call. This CDR3 comprises 13 residues. Germline lookup yields CDR1 MNHEY and CDR2 SVGAGI. V dropped 2 bases and J dropped 5 bases, with 10 bases sitting between them. The CDR3 sequence: CASSYGRMNEQYF. In DNA, the CDR3 is TGTGCCAGCAGTTACGGCAGGATGAACGAGCAGTACTTC.

This chain uses TRBV7-7 with TRBJ2-2, with 7 bases identical to TRBD1. Germline CDR1 SSHAT, CDR2 FNYEAQ (reference sequence). The CDR3 has 16 residues. Trimming at V came to 5 bases and at J to 5 bases, leaving 11 bases not matched to a gene. The CDR3 sequence is CASSPQGIQGTGELFF. In nucleotides, the CDR3 is TGTGCCAGCAGCCCCCAAGGGATACAGGGGACCGGGGAGCTGTTTTTT.

The chain couples TRBV28 to TRBJ2-3; possibly TRBD1 for D (5 bases). V was cut by 2 bases and J by 5 bases, with 5 bases left in between. From germline, CDR1 is MDHEN and CDR2 SYDVKM. The CDR3 spans 12 residues. The CDR3 region has the DNA TGTGCCAGCAGTTTACAGGGAGATACGCAGTATTTT. Its translation: CASSLQGDTQYF.

This chain connects TRBV28 to TRBJ2-7; TRBD1 matches at 9 bases. Germline lookup yields CDR1 MDHEN and CDR2 SYDVKM. This CDR3 is 14 amino acids long. The V and J ends lost 7 bases and 4 bases, in that order; junction bases with no gene match: 8. The CDR3 nucleotides read TGTGCCAGCATGGCCCGGGACAGGGTGTACGAGCAGTACTTC. It encodes CASMARDRVYEQYF.

A note on this clone: Within the sample, other DNA sequences also encode this same CDR3. The genes are TRBV19 and TRBJ1-1; no clear D. This CDR3 spans 13 amino acids. Germline lookup yields CDR1 LNHDA and CDR2 SQIVND (reference sequence). The V end was cut by 2 bases, the J end by 1 base, with 5 bases between. As DNA, the CDR3 is TGTGCCAGTAGTATACGTAGGAACACTGAAGCTTTCTTT. This codes for CASSIRRNTEAFF.

This chain links TRBV5-4 with TRBJ2-1; 10 bases agree with TRBD2. The CDR3 is made up of 15 amino acids. J gave up 4 bases and V 4 bases, and 5 bases lay outside the gene matches. The germline V gene encodes CDR1 SGHNT and CDR2 YYREEE (reference sequence). The CDR3 here is CASSVGLAEYNEQFF. The DNA of the CDR3 is TGTGCCAGCAGCGTCGGACTAGCGGAATACAATGAGCAGTTCTTC.

The chain couples TRBV27 to TRBJ1-3, with D unclear. Deletions cut 2 bases from V and 0 bases from J, with 8 bases between. Per germline, CDR1 MNHEY and CDR2 SMNVEV (reference sequence). CDR3 length: 15 residues. The CDR3 sequence is CASSLGFPSGNTIYF. The CDR3 DNA sequence: TGTGCCAGCAGTTTAGGGTTCCCCTCTGGAAACACCATATATTTT.